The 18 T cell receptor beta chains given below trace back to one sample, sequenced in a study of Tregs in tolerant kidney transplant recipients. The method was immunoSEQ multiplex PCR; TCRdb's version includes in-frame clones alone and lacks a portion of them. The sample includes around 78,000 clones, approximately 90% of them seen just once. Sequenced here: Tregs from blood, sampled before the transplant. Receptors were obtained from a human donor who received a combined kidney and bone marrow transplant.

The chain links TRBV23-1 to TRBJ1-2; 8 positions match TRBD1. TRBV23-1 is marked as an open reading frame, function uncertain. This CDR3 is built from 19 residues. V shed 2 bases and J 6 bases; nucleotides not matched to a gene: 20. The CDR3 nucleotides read TGCGCCAGCAGTCAAAGAACTCCCCCCTCCCGCAGGGGGCGGAATGGCTACACCTTC. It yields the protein CASSQRTPPSRRGRNGYTF.

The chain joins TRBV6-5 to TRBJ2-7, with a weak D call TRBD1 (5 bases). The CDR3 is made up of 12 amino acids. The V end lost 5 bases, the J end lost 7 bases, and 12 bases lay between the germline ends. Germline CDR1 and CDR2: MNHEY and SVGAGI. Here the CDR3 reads CASSEQRGEQYF. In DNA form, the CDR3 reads TGTGCCAGCAGTGAACAAAGGGGAGAGCAGTACTTC.

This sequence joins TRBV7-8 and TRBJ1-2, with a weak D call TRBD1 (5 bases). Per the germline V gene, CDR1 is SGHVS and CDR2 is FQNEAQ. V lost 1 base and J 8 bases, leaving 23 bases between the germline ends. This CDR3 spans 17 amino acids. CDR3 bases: TGTGCCAGCAGCTTAGAGTCCACCACAGGAAGCTATGGAGGCTACACCTTC. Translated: CASSLESTTGSYGGYTF.

The CDR3 region is CASSAQVFMGTDTQYF. The CDR3 coding sequence is TGTGCCAGCAGCGCCCAAGTTTTTATGGGAACAGATACGCAGTATTTT. This sequence joins TRBV13 and TRBJ2-3; D uncertain. V was trimmed by 5 bases and J by 3 bases, leaving 18 bases between them. The CDR3 totals 16 residues. Germline values: CDR1 PRHDT, CDR2 FYEKMQ (reference sequence).

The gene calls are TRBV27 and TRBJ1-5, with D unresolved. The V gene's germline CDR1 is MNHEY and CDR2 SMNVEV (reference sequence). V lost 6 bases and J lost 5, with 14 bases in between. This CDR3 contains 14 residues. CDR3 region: CASSQMGGYQPQHF. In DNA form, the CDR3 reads TGTGCCAGCAGCCAAATGGGAGGGTATCAGCCCCAGCATTTT.

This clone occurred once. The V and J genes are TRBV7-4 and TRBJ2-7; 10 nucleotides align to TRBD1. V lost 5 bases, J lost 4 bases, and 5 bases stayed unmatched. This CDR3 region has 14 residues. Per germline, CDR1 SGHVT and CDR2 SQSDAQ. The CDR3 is CASSGRTGGYEQYF. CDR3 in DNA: TGTGCCAGCAGCGGGCGGACAGGGGGATACGAGCAGTACTTC.

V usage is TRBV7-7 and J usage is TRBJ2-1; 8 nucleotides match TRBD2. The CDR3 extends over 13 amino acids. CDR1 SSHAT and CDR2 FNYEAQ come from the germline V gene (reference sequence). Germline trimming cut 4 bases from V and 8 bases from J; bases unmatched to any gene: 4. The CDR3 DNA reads TGTGCCAGCAGCTCACAAGCGGGAGATGAGCAGTTCTTC. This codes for CASSSQAGDEQFF.

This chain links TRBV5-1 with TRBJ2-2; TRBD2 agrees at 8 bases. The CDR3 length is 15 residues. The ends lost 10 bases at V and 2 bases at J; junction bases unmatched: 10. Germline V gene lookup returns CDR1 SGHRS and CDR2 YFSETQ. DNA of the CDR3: TGCGCCGGGAGTAGAACTAGCGGAAACACCGGGGAGCTGTTTTTT. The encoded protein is CAGSRTSGNTGELFF.

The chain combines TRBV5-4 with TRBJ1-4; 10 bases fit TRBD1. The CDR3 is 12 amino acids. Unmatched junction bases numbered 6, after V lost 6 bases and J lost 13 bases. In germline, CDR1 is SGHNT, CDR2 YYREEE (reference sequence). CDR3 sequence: CASNSGTGALFF. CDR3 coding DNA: TGTGCCAGCAACTCCGGGACAGGGGCACTGTTTTTT.

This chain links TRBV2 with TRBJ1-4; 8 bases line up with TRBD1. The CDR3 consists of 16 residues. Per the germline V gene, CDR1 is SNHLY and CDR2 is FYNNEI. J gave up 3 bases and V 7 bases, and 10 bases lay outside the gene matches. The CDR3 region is CASTGAQGAPNEKLFF. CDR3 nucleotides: TGTGCCAGCACCGGGGCCCAGGGGGCACCTAATGAAAAACTGTTTTTT. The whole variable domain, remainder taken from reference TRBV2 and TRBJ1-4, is EPEVTQTPSHQVTQMGQEVILRCVPISNHLYFYWYRQILGQKVEFLVSFYNNEISEKSEIFDDQFSVERPDGSNFTLKIRSTKLEDSAMYFCASTGAQGAPNEKLFFGSGTQLSVL.

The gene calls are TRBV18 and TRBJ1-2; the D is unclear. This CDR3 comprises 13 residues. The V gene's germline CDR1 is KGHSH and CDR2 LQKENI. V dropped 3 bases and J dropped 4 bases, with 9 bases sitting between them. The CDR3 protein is CASSPVAVYGYTF. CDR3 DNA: TGTGCCAGCTCACCCGTAGCTGTCTATGGCTACACCTTC.

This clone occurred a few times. The CDR3 spells CAISARDSEDGYTF. CDR3 bases: TGTGCCATCAGTGCCCGGGACAGTGAGGATGGCTACACCTTC. This rearrangement joins TRBV10-3 to TRBJ1-2; TRBD1 aligns across 7 bases. The germline V gene encodes CDR1 ENHRY and CDR2 SYGVKD. The V and J ends lost 4 bases and 6 bases, in that order; junction bases with no gene match: 8. The CDR3 has 14 residues.

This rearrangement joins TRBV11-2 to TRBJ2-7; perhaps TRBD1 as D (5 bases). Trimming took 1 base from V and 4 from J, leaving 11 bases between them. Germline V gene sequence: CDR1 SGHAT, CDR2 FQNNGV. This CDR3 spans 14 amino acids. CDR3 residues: CASSLGQFTYEQYF. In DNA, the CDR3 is TGTGCCAGCAGCTTAGGACAGTTTACATACGAGCAGTACTTC. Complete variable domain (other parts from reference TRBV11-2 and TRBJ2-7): EAGVAQSPRYKIIEKRQSVAFWCNPISGHATLYWYQQILGQGPKLLIQFQNNGVVDDSQLPKDRFSAERLKGVDSTLKIQPAKLEDSAVYLCASSLGQFTYEQYFGPGTRLTVT.

The CDR3 DNA reads TGTGCCAGTAGTATGATGGGCCGAGGGGCTAGCGGTTCCTACGAGCAGTACTTC. Its translation is CASSMMGRGASGSYEQYF. The chain has TRBV19 and TRBJ2-7; TRBD2 agrees at 7 bases. The CDR3 covers 18 residues. The ends lost 3 bases at V and 1 base at J; junction bases unmatched: 15. From germline, CDR1 is LNHDA and CDR2 SQIVND (reference sequence).

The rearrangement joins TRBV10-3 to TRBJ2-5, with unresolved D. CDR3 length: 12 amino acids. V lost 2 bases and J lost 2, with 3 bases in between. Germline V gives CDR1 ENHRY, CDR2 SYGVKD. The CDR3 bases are TGTGCCATCAGTGAGACACAAGAGACCCAGTACTTC. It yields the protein CAISETQETQYF.

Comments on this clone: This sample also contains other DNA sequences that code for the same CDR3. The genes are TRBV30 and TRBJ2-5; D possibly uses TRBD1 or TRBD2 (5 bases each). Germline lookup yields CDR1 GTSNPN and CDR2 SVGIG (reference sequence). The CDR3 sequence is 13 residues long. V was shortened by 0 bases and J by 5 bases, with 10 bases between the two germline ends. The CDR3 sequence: CAWSVLEGETQYF. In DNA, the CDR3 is TGTGCCTGGAGTGTACTTGAGGGGGAGACCCAGTACTTC.

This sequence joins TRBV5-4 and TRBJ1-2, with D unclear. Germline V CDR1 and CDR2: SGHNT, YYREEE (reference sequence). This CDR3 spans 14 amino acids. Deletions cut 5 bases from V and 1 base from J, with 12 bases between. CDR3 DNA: TGTGCCAGCAGTGAAAAAGGGTATAACTATGGCTACACCTTC. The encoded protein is CASSEKGYNYGYTF. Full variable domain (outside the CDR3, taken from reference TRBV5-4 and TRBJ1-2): ETGVTQSPTHLIKTRGQQVTLRCSSQSGHNTVSWYQQALGQGPQFIFQYYREEENGRGNFPPRFSGLQFPNYSSELNVNALELDDSALYLCASSEKGYNYGYTFGSGTRLTVV.

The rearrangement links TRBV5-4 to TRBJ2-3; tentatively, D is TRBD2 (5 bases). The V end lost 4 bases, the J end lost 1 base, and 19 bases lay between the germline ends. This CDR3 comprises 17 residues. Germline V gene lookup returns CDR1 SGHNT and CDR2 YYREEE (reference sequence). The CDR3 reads CASSRPLAGGRTDTQYF. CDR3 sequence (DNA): TGTGCCAGCAGCCGACCGTTGGCTGGAGGCCGCACAGATACGCAGTATTTT.